The sequence of this T cell receptor (beta chain) was determined in a study of Graves' ophthalmopathy and Graves' hyperthyroidism. Under 3 months in duration, the ophthalmopathy in affected donors had moderate-to-severe activity, CAS ≥3 and NOSPECS ≥4. CDR1 is SEHNR, CDR2 FQNEAQ, per germline (reference sequence). V lost 6 bases, J lost 7 bases, and 8 bases stayed unmatched. CDR3 length equals 15 residues. Amplified TCR beta CDR3 regions were obtained using RNA transcripts as template. Scientists carried out first-round RT-PCR using HTBI primers and then a second-round multiplex PCR. TCRdb re-derived calls from the multiplex PCR reads in MiXCR, one entry per CDR3 protein. The data hold some 750,000 distinct CDR3 sequences, with 40% observed a single time.

The chain couples TRBV7-9 to TRBJ2-3; 12 bases match TRBD2. The sequence derives from an adult man with Graves' ophthalmopathy. Sample: peripheral blood. This CDR3 reads CASRGTSGRLYTQYF. CDR3 sequence (DNA): TGTGCCAGCAGGGGGACTAGCGGGCGATTATATACGCAGTATTTT.